These T cell receptor beta chains were read from a single sample in a study of chemoradiotherapy in HPV16-positive cancers. Repertoires were generated with immunoSEQ multiplex PCR, while TCRdb's copy carries only in-frame clones and drops some. Seen here are 19,000 or so clones, around nine tenths observed once, and the top ten hold 13% to 15%. The sequences come from blood, collected from a patient who underwent chemoradiotherapy. These TCRs come from a human donor with HPV-associated anogenital cancer. Each CDR3 is given without its conserved first and last residue. Only part of the rows carry a size: once, few, many, or a class if the clone is expanded.

CDR3aa | v_gene | abundance | len | j_gene
ATSRSTAGTEAF | TRBV15 | - | 12 | TRBJ1-1
ASSSGFYGYT | TRBV7-2 | - | 10 | TRBJ1-2
ASSQAGLGSPLH | TRBV4-2 | few | 12 | TRBJ1-6
ASSLGDRGEEKLF | TRBV5-1 | - | 13 | TRBJ1-4
ASSASGYSNQPQH | TRBV2 | few | 13 | TRBJ1-5
ASSPPTGRGYT | TRBV9 | - | 11 | TRBJ1-2
ASSLRGTSTDTQY | TRBV11-2 | - | 13 | TRBJ2-3
ASSPLPGRGEQPQH | TRBV5-5 | few | 14 | TRBJ1-5
AWSAGTYNQPQH | TRBV30 | - | 12 | TRBJ1-5
ASSFLGGTGELF | TRBV11-2 | - | 12 | TRBJ2-2
ASSLAFGVTGELF | TRBV7-6 | - | 13 | TRBJ2-2
ASSPLQGRNGYT | TRBV27 | - | 12 | TRBJ1-2
ASSSPGDTQY | TRBV7-2 | - | 10 | TRBJ2-3
ASSLALGEGNQPQH | TRBV7-8 | - | 14 | TRBJ1-5
ASSLDTLNTEAF | TRBV5-1 | - | 12 | TRBJ1-1
ASSSGRTDTQY | TRBV6-5 | - | 11 | TRBJ2-3
ASSIGGHSSGQF | TRBV19 | - | 12 | TRBJ2-1
ASSIQANTEAF | TRBV5-1 | - | 11 | TRBJ1-1
ASSLRTASYQETQY | TRBV11-2 | - | 14 | TRBJ2-5
ASSPRSTGGSGNQPQH | TRBV18 | - | 16 | TRBJ1-5
ASTTLGGYT | TRBV7-9 | - | 9 | TRBJ1-2
ASSQDLMGETQY | TRBV4-3 | - | 12 | TRBJ2-5
ASSLSADTEAF | TRBV27 | - | 11 | TRBJ1-1
AISLDGNTIY | TRBV10-3 | - | 10 | TRBJ1-3
SVGLGLNYGYT | TRBV29-1 | - | 11 | TRBJ1-2
ATSTSGVTGELF | TRBV6-6 | - | 12 | TRBJ2-2
ASSQENRQRGNSPLH | TRBV4-2 | - | 15 | TRBJ1-6
AWSAGTGEGTDTQY | TRBV30 | - | 14 | TRBJ2-3
ASSNRTGLLAKNIQY | TRBV21-1 | once | 15 | TRBJ2-4
ASSVGSQGTDGYT | TRBV6-1 | few | 13 | TRBJ1-2
ASSPPGGLANHEQF | TRBV11-2 | - | 14 | TRBJ2-1
ASSKTTGQGGNIQY | TRBV9 | - | 14 | TRBJ2-4
ASSQTGTGEQH | TRBV2 | few | 11 | TRBJ1-5
ASSELWASGGMNEQF | TRBV25-1 | - | 15 | TRBJ2-1
AWVGQGDADTQY | TRBV30 | once | 12 | TRBJ2-3
ASSQEWEGFSGGATGELF | TRBV4-2 | - | 18 | TRBJ2-2
ASSFGGSRGGQETQY | TRBV5-6 | - | 15 | TRBJ2-5